The 4 T cell receptor beta chains below all came from one sample that was sequenced in a study of Ad26.COV2.S vaccination and SARS-CoV-2 variants (TCRdb year 2021). The treatment or condition label of this sample denotes: some 19 received Ad26.COV2.S at low or high dose, single or two shots; a few received placebo; per-sample allocation not given. Repertoires of vaccine and placebo recipients were sequenced from samples taken on day 63 after the first injection. Library prep was done by the immunoSEQ multiplex PCR assay. Held by TCRdb, this immuneACCESS table contains in-frame sequences only and omits some clones. Under half of the omission traces to an unresolved V gene where checked; the cause of the rest is unknown. In all, the sample holds over 450,000 clones, and 80% to 90% of those were seen once. Together, the top ten hold over 1.5% of the sample. The starting material was peripheral blood, obtained in a trial of Ad26.COV2.S vaccine versus placebo. The receptors were sampled from a person between 18 and 65 years old who received the Ad26.COV2.S COVID-19 vaccine or a placebo.

This clone was detected once. The V gene is TRBV28, the J gene TRBJ1-5; 7 bases agree with TRBD1. V was pared by 6 bases and J by 4 bases, with 9 bases of the junction left unmatched. This CDR3 region has 15 residues. The germline V gene encodes CDR1 MDHEN and CDR2 SYDVKM. Here the CDR3 reads CASSPQGGGNQPQHF. In DNA, the CDR3 is TGTGCCAGCAGCCCGCAGGGGGGTGGGAATCAGCCCCAGCATTTT.

The V and J genes are TRBV7-2 and TRBJ1-1, with no clear D. With 7 bases removed from V and 2 bases from J, the gap between germline ends came to 14 bases. Germline lookup yields CDR1 SGHTA and CDR2 FQGNSA. The CDR3 spans 14 residues. Written as DNA, the CDR3 is TGTGCCAGCACCCCCTCGGGTGCAAACACTGAAGCTTTCTTT. This gives the protein CASTPSGANTEAFF. Based on the CDR3 plus reference TRBV7-2 and TRBJ1-1, the full variable domain is GAGVSQSPSNKVTEKGKDVELRCDPISGHTALYWYRQSLGQGLEFLIYFQGNSAPDKSGLPSDRFSAERTGGSVSTLTIQRTQQEDSAVYLCASTPSGANTEAFFGQGTRLTVV.

This clone was seen just once. The rearrangement links TRBV7-2 to TRBJ2-3, with a tentative D call TRBD2 (5 bases). In germline, CDR1 is SGHTA, CDR2 FQGNSA. This CDR3 comprises 13 residues. The V gene lost 0 bases and the J gene lost 4 bases, with 5 bases spanning the gap. CDR3 sequence: CASSLAEADTQYF. The CDR3 coding sequence is TGTGCCAGCAGCTTAGCGGAGGCAGATACGCAGTATTTT.

The chain recombines TRBV10-2 with TRBJ2-4; the D is unclear. The V and J ends lost 8 bases and 1 base respectively, with 9 bases between them. Germline V gene sequence: CDR1 WSHSY, CDR2 SAAADI. The CDR3 runs to 13 residues. CDR3 DNA: TGCGCCAGCGCCAGTGAGGCCAAAAACATTCAGTACTTC. This codes for CASASEAKNIQYF.